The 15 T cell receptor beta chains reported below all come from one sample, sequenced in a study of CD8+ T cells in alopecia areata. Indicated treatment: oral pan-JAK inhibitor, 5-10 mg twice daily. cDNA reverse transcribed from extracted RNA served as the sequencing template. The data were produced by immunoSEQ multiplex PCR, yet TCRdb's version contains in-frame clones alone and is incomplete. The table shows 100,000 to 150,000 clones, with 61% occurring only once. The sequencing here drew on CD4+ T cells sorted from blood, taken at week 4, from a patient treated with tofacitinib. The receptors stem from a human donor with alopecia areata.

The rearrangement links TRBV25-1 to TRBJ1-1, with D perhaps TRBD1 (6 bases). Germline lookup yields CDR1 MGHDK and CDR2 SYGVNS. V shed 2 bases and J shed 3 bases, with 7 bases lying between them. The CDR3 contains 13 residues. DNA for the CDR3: TGTGCCAGCAGTGAAGCAGGGGACACTGAAGCTTTCTTT. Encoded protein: CASSEAGDTEAFF.

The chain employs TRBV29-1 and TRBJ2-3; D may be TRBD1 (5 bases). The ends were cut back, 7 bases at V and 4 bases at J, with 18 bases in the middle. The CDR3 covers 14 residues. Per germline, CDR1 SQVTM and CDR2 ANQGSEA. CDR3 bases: TGCAGCGGGGCAGGTAGACAGCGTGCAGATACGCAGTATTTT. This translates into CSGAGRQRADTQYF.

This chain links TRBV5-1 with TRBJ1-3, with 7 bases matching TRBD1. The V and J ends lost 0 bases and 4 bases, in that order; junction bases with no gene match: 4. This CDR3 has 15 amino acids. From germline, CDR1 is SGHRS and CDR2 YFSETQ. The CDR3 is CASSLAGTDGNTIYF. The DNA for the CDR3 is TGCGCCAGCAGCTTGGCCGGGACAGACGGAAACACCATATATTTT.

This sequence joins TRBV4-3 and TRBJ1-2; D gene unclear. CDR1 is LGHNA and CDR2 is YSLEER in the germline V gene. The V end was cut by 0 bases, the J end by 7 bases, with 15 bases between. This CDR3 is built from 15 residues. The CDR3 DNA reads TGCGCCAGCAGCCAAGATAAGGATTCCTTAGGTGGCTACACCTTC. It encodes CASSQDKDSLGGYTF.

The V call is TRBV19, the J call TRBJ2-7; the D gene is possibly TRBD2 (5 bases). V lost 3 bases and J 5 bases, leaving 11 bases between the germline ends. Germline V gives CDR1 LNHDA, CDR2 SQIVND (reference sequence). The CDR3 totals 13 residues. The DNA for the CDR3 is TGTGCCAGTAGTATCCCCGGGAAGAACGAGCAGTACTTC. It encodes CASSIPGKNEQYF.

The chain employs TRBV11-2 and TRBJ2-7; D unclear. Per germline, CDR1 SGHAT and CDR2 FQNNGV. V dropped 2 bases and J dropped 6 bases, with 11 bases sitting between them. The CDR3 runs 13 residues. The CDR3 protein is CASSLSPLREQYF. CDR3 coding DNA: TGTGCCAGCAGCTTAAGTCCCCTACGCGAGCAGTACTTC.

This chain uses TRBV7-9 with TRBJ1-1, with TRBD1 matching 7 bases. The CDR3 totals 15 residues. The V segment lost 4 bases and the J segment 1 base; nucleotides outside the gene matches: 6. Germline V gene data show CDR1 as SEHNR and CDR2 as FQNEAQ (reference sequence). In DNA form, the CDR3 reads TGTGCCAGCAGCTCGCTGACAGGGAAGAACACTGAAGCTTTCTTT. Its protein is CASSSLTGKNTEAFF.

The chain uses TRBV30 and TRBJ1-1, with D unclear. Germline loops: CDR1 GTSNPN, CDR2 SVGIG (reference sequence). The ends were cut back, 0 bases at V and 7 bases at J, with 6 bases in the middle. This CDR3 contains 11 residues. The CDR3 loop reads CAWSVRIEAFF. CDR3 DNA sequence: TGTGCCTGGAGTGTTCGGATTGAAGCTTTCTTT.

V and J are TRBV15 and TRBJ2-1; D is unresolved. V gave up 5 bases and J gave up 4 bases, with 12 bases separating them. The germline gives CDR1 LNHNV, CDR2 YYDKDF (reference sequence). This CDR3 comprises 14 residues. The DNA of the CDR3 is TGTGCCACCAGCCCCCCGGGCCGGTACAATGAGCAGTTCTTC. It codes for CATSPPGRYNEQFF. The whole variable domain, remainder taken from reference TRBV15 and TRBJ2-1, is DAMVIQNPRYQVTQFGKPVTLSCSQTLNHNVMYWYQQKSSQAPKLLFHYYDKDFNNEADTPDNFQSRRPNTSFCFLDIRSPGLGDTAMYLCATSPPGRYNEQFFGPGTRLTVL.

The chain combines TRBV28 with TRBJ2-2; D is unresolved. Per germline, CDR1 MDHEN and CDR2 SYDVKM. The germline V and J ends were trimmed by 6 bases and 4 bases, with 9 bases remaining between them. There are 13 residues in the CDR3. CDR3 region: CASSPSATGELFF. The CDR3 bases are TGTGCCAGCAGCCCCTCAGCCACCGGGGAGCTGTTTTTT. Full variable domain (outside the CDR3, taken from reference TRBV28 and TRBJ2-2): DVKVTQSSRYLVKRTGEKVFLECVQDMDHENMFWYRQDPGLGLRLIYFSYDVKMKEKGDIPEGYSVSREKKERFSLILESASTNQTSMYLCASSPSATGELFFGEGSRLTVL.

The CDR3 DNA follows: TGTGCCAGCAGCTTAACGAGTACCGGGGGGAGCACCGGGGAGCTGTTTTTT. This codes for CASSLTSTGGSTGELFF. This chain connects TRBV7-3 to TRBJ2-2, with 7 bases lining up with TRBD2. Per germline, CDR1 SGHTA and CDR2 FQGTGA. This CDR3 has 17 amino acids. V shed 0 bases, J shed 4 bases, and the junction held 8 bases outside the gene matches.

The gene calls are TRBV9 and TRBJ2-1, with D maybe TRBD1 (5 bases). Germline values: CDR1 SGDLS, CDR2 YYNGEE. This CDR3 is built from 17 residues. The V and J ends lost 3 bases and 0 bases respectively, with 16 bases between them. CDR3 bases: TGTGCCAGCAGCGGAGCCACAGGTCTCTCCTCCTACAATGAGCAGTTCTTC. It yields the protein CASSGATGLSSYNEQFF. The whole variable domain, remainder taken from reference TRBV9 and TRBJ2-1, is DSGVTQTPKHLITATGQRVTLRCSPRSGDLSVYWYQQSLDQGLQFLIQYYNGEERAKGNILERFSAQQFPDLHSELNLSSLELGDSALYFCASSGATGLSSYNEQFFGPGTRLTVL.

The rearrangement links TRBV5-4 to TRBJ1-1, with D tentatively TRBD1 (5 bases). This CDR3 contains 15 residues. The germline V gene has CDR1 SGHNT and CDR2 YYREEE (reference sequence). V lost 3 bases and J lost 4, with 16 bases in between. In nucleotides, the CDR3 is TGTGCCAGCAGCTCGCCCGGGGCGCTTAGCACTGAAGCTTTCTTT. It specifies CASSSPGALSTEAFF.

CDR3 coding DNA: TGTGCCTGGACCGACCACAGGGAAGCTTTCTTT. Amino acid sequence: CAWTDHREAFF. This rearrangement joins TRBV30 to TRBJ1-1; a possible D gene is TRBD1 (5 bases). The V end was cut by 4 bases, the J end by 8 bases, with 11 bases between. Germline V gene lookup returns CDR1 GTSNPN and CDR2 SVGIG (reference sequence). This CDR3 spans 11 amino acids.

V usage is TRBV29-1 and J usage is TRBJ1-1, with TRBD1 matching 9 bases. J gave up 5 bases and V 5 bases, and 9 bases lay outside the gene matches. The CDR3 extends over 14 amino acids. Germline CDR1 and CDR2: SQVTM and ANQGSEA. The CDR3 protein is CSVLMGQGNTEAFF. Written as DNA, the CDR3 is TGCAGCGTTCTGATGGGACAGGGAAATACTGAAGCTTTCTTT.